The next 28 T cell receptor beta chains were all read from a single sample in a study of blood T cells in healthy people across ages (dated by TCRdb to the mid-2010s). Library prep was done by 5' RACE. The instrument was an Illumina HiSeq 2500. The second PCR ran for about 7 to 11 cycles and used a J-beta primer mix along with a sample-barcoded 5' primer. The public reads were reanalyzed by TCRdb: fastp trimming at Q25, MiXCR alignment, in-frame beta chains only. Entries are consolidated by CDR3 protein sequence, retaining the most common genes and DNA. This sample comprises some 1.7 million distinct CDR3 sequences, about 28% of them detected only once. The ten largest account for 7.7% of the sample. Material: blood. Receptors originate from a woman in her 30s in good health.

The CDR3 region is CASSLDSIYGYTF. The DNA of the CDR3 is TGTGCCAGCAGCTTAGACAGTATCTATGGCTACACCTTC. The chain employs TRBV7-2 and TRBJ1-2; D unclear. The CDR3 is 13 residues long. The V end was cut by 1 base, the J end by 4 bases, with 7 bases between. Germline lookup yields CDR1 SGHTA and CDR2 FQGNSA. The variable domain in full, with the rest retrieved from reference TRBV7-2 and TRBJ1-2, is GAGVSQSPSNKVTEKGKDVELRCDPISGHTALYWYRQSLGQGLEFLIYFQGNSAPDKSGLPSDRFSAERTGGSVSTLTIQRTQQEDSAVYLCASSLDSIYGYTFGSGTRLTVV.

This clonotype was counted only a few times. V is TRBV7-2 and J is TRBJ2-3, with D possibly being TRBD2 (5 bases). The V and J ends lost 5 bases and 4 bases respectively, with 13 bases between them. The CDR3 is 14 amino acids. Germline V CDR1 and CDR2: SGHTA, FQGNSA. The CDR3: CASSVRRSADTQYF. The CDR3 DNA is TGTGCCAGCAGCGTAAGGAGGTCCGCAGATACGCAGTATTTT.

The chain recombines TRBV29-1 with TRBJ2-1; 10 bases fit TRBD1. CDR3 size: 15 residues. The junction had 3 bases not matched to a gene; V was cut back by 4 bases and J by 0 bases. Germline loops: CDR1 SQVTM, CDR2 ANQGSEA. The CDR3 region is CSVAWTGGSYNEQFF. For the CDR3, the DNA is TGCAGCGTTGCTTGGACAGGGGGCTCCTACAATGAGCAGTTCTTC.

This clonotype appeared once. At one boundary the junction diverges from the germline segment, which might be a read error. This sequence joins TRBV7-9 and TRBJ2-1, with no clear D. CDR3 length: 12 residues. CDR1 is SEHNR, CDR2 FQNEAQ, per germline (reference sequence). The CDR3 DNA sequence: TGTGTCAGCAGCTTAGGGCGGAATGAGCAGTTCTTC. Translating gives CVSSLGRNEQFF.

This sequence joins TRBV5-1 and TRBJ1-2, with D uncertain. The V and J ends lost 4 bases and 4 bases respectively, with 20 bases between them. Germline loops: CDR1 SGHRS, CDR2 YFSETQ. The CDR3 runs 16 residues. The CDR3 coding sequence is TGCGCCAGCAGCCTGGGGAATGTGGGGAATTTCTATGGCTACACCTTC. It yields the protein CASSLGNVGNFYGYTF.

J is TRBJ2-1 and V is TRBV28, with D perhaps assigned TRBD1 or TRBD2 (5 bases each). V was cut by 6 bases and J by 5 bases, with 20 bases left in between. The V gene's germline CDR1 is MDHEN and CDR2 SYDVKM. The CDR3 is 16 amino acids. The CDR3 sequence: CASSRPRDAINNEQFF. The CDR3 DNA is TGTGCCAGCAGCCGGCCTCGGGACGCGATAAACAATGAGCAGTTCTTC. Full variable domain (rest looked up from reference TRBV28 and TRBJ2-1): DVKVTQSSRYLVKRTGEKVFLECVQDMDHENMFWYRQDPGLGLRLIYFSYDVKMKEKGDIPEGYSVSREKKERFSLILESASTNQTSMYLCASSRPRDAINNEQFFGPGTRLTVL.

This clonotype was picked up a small number of times. In nucleotides, the CDR3 is TGTGCCAGCAGCCCGACTTTGAGGAGCGGCCAGCCCCAGCATTTT. Translating gives CASSPTLRSGQPQHF. The V gene is TRBV3-1, the J gene TRBJ1-5, with unresolved D. V was shortened by 4 bases and J by 7 bases, with 17 bases between the two germline ends. In germline, CDR1 is LGHDT, CDR2 YNNKEL (reference sequence). CDR3 length: 15 amino acids.

This chain connects TRBV5-1 to TRBJ2-1, with D possibly being TRBD2 (6 bases). Trimming took off 1 base at V and 6 bases at J, with 14 bases between the two ends. The CDR3 is 15 residues long. The germline CDR1 and CDR2 sequences are SGHRS and YFSETQ. CDR3: CASSLSAGYSNEQFF. The CDR3 DNA is TGCGCCAGCAGCTTGTCTGCGGGGTACTCCAATGAGCAGTTCTTC.

This clonotype was seen ten or more times. CDR3 region: CASSNTGELFF. The CDR3, as DNA: TGTGCCAGCAGCAACACCGGGGAGCTGTTTTTT. The chain uses TRBV6-2 or TRBV6-3 and TRBJ2-2, with unresolved D. The CDR3 is 11 residues long. Trimming removed 6 bases from V and 2 bases from J, with 1 base in between. In germline, CDR1 is MNHEY, CDR2 SVGEGT.

The V call is TRBV5-1, the J call TRBJ2-3; 7 positions match TRBD2. With V trimmed by 1 base and J by 2 bases, 7 bases remained unmatched. Germline assignment: CDR1 SGHRS and CDR2 YFSETQ. CDR3 length: 16 amino acids. In DNA form, the CDR3 reads TGCGCCAGCAGCTTGTCTGCGAGCGGGAACACAGATACGCAGTATTTT. This sequence encodes CASSLSASGNTDTQYF.

This clonotype was detected only a few times. A junction end diverges from the germline sequence, so it may reflect a read error. V and J are TRBV20-1 and TRBJ2-7, with 11 bases aligning to TRBD1. This CDR3 contains 14 residues. Germline CDR1 reads DFQATT; CDR2 reads SNEGSKA (reference sequence). The CDR3 DNA reads TGCAGCGCTAGGGGACAGGGGGTATCGGGGGAGCAGTACTTC. It specifies CSARGQGVSGEQYF.

The rearrangement links TRBV20-1 to TRBJ2-2, with D possibly matching TRBD1 (7 bases). The germline CDR1 and CDR2 sequences are DFQATT and SNEGSKA (reference sequence). The CDR3 sequence is 11 residues long. Trimming left V 7 bases short and J 7 bases short, with 10 bases between. CDR3 protein: CSGRGDGELFF. The DNA for the CDR3 is TGCAGTGGCAGGGGGGACGGGGAGCTGTTTTTT.

This chain joins TRBV30 and TRBJ2-5; 14 nucleotides agree with TRBD2. Trimming cost V 1 base and J 5 bases; bases outside gene matches: 3. The CDR3 is 15 amino acids. Germline loops: CDR1 GTSNPN, CDR2 SVGIG (reference sequence). The CDR3 protein is CAWSGLAGGWETQYF. CDR3 bases: TGTGCCTGGAGTGGACTAGCGGGAGGGTGGGAGACCCAGTACTTC.

This clonotype occurred a few times. The chain links TRBV7-9 to TRBJ1-1; D uncertain. Trimming shortened V by 3 bases and J by 8 bases, and 7 bases separated the two germline ends. CDR3 length: 11 residues. CDR1 is SEHNR and CDR2 is FQNEAQ in the germline V gene (reference sequence). The CDR3 loop reads CASSFYGEAFF. CDR3 DNA sequence: TGTGCCAGCAGCTTTTATGGCGAAGCTTTCTTT. Filled out from reference TRBV7-9 and TRBJ1-1, the complete variable domain reads DTGVSQNPRHKITKRGQNVTFRCDPISEHNRLYWYRQTLGQGPEFLTYFQNEAQLEKSRLLSDRFSAERPKGSFSTLEIQRTEQGDSAMYLCASSFYGEAFFGQGTRLTVV.

A few counts support this clonotype. This rearrangement joins TRBV20-1 to TRBJ1-5, with D maybe TRBD1 (5 bases). This CDR3 contains 15 residues. The V gene's germline CDR1 is DFQATT and CDR2 SNEGSKA (reference sequence). Trimming pared 5 bases from V and 5 bases from J, leaving 19 bases between. The chain's CDR3 is CSAVPRGLGYQPQHF. CDR3 DNA: TGCAGTGCTGTGCCAAGGGGCCTGGGCTATCAGCCCCAGCATTTT.

Note on this clonotype: A junction boundary mismatches the germline segment, possibly from a read error. The J gene is TRBJ2-3, the V gene TRBV29-1; 8 positions agree with TRBD1. CDR1 SQVTM and CDR2 ANQGSEA come from the germline V gene. The CDR3 has 14 residues. Here the CDR3 reads CSVVSGAGTGTQYF. The CDR3 nucleotides read TGCAGCGTTGTCTCTGGGGCGGGGACAGGTACGCAGTATTTT.

The chain links TRBV7-2 to TRBJ2-7; possible D gene TRBD1, 6 bases. The germline V and J ends were trimmed by 5 bases and 2 bases, with 19 bases remaining between them. The CDR3 is made up of 16 amino acids. Per germline, CDR1 SGHTA and CDR2 FQGNSA. CDR3 in DNA: TGTGCCAGCAGCCCTTACTCCAGGGGAACTGCCTACGAGCAGTACTTC. This codes for CASSPYSRGTAYEQYF.

J is TRBJ1-4 and V is TRBV29-1; 7 bases map to TRBD1. This CDR3 region has 13 residues. CDR1 is SQVTM and CDR2 is ANQGSEA in the germline V gene. With 3 bases clipped from V and 8 bases from J, the junction kept 6 bases outside the gene matches. CDR3 region: CSVDFPGQEKLFF. CDR3 nucleotides: TGCAGCGTTGACTTCCCGGGACAGGAAAAACTGTTTTTT.

The rearrangement joins TRBV16 to TRBJ2-4; no firm D call. V was pared by 4 bases and J by 13 bases, with 26 bases between. The CDR3 consists of 16 residues. The germline V gene has CDR1 KGHSY and CDR2 FQNENV. The CDR3 bases are TGTGCCAGCAGCCCCCTCGCCCCGGACGGGCGCTACCAGCAGTACTTC. This translates into CASSPLAPDGRYQQYF.

The chain carries TRBV2 and TRBJ1-5; D unclear. The germline V gene has CDR1 SNHLY and CDR2 FYNNEI. The CDR3 consists of 15 residues. V was cut by 6 bases and J by 0 bases, with 12 bases left in between. The CDR3 region has the DNA TGTGCCAGCAGAACCGCAACAGTTAGCAATCAGCCCCAGCATTTT. This sequence encodes CASRTATVSNQPQHF.

The gene calls are TRBV27 and TRBJ1-5; no firm D call. The V end was cut by 3 bases, the J end by 9 bases, with 15 bases between. Germline CDR1 and CDR2: MNHEY and SMNVEV (reference sequence). This CDR3 is built from 14 residues. The CDR3 DNA reads as TGTGCCAGCAGTTTTTATCCCATCGGCGGGCCCCAGCATTTT. Amino acid sequence: CASSFYPIGGPQHF.

The table lists this clonotype with many counts. One end of the junction does not line up with germline, which may come from a read error. DNA of the CDR3: TGCGCCAGCAGGACAGACCAAGAGACCCAGTACTTC. Translating it yields CASRTDQETQYF. The V gene is TRBV2, the J gene TRBJ2-5, with D possibly matching TRBD1 (6 bases). Per germline, CDR1 SNHLY and CDR2 FYNNEI. The CDR3 contains 12 residues.

Worth noting for this clonotype: A much larger clone lies one base from this, so it may be a read error. V and J are TRBV6-5 and TRBJ1-5; D gene uncertain. The germline CDR1 and CDR2 sequences are MNHEY and SVGAGI. The CDR3 has 14 residues. V was clipped by 3 bases and J by 3 bases, with 9 bases between them. The CDR3 DNA sequence: TGTGCCAGCAGTTATCGACACTTCAATCAGCCCCAGCATTTT. This translates into CASSYRHFNQPQHF.

The rearrangement joins TRBV20-1 to TRBJ2-4, with TRBD2 identical over 8 bases. The CDR3 sequence is 14 residues long. In germline, CDR1 is DFQATT, CDR2 SNEGSKA (reference sequence). With 3 bases clipped from V and 13 bases from J, the junction kept 14 bases outside the gene matches. The CDR3 bases are TGCAGTGCTAGCCGGGGGGGCCCCTACAATGAGCAGTACTTC. It translates to CSASRGGPYNEQYF.

This clonotype turned up a few times. The chain combines TRBV24-1 with TRBJ2-2; TRBD2 might be the D (5 bases). Germline CDR1 and CDR2: KGHDR and SFDVKD. Trimming shortened V by 12 bases and J by 0 bases, and 10 bases separated the two germline ends. The CDR3 covers 13 residues. The CDR3 here is CAVGVPNTGELFF. The CDR3 DNA sequence: TGTGCCGTCGGGGTCCCGAACACCGGGGAGCTGTTTTTT.

This chain uses TRBV7-2 with TRBJ1-2; 8 bases agree with TRBD1. V was pared by 4 bases and J by 4 bases, with 5 bases of the junction left unmatched. Germline-derived CDR1 and CDR2 are SGHTA and FQGNSA. This CDR3 has 14 amino acids. The CDR3, as DNA: TGTGCCAGCAGCTCGCAAACAGGGGGCTATGGCTACACCTTC. Protein product: CASSSQTGGYGYTF.

The rearrangement links TRBV12-3 or TRBV12-4 to TRBJ2-2, with 7 bases aligning to TRBD2. The CDR3 is 15 amino acids. The V segment lost 7 bases and the J segment 4 bases; nucleotides outside the gene matches: 9. CDR3 sequence reads: CASTPTSLGTGELFF. The CDR3 nucleotides are TGTGCCAGCACCCCGACTAGCCTCGGCACCGGGGAGCTGTTTTTT.

This rearrangement joins TRBV6-2 or TRBV6-3 to TRBJ2-7; D is ambiguous. Trimming cost V 0 bases and J 2 bases, with 14 bases left between them. The length of the CDR3 is 16 residues. Germline V gene data show CDR1 as MNHEY and CDR2 as SVGEGT. This chain's CDR3 is CASSYSRASQTYEQYF. Written as DNA, the CDR3 is TGTGCCAGCAGTTACTCGAGAGCGAGTCAGACCTACGAGCAGTACTTC.